This T cell receptor beta chain was recovered during a study of blood T cell repertoires in COVID-19. TCRdb's copy holds only in-frame clones and misses some; the assay was immunoSEQ multiplex PCR. This repertoire shows 65,000 to 85,000 clones, more than 75% found once; its top ten account for roughly 10%. The V gene end was trimmed by 5 bases and the J gene end by 6 bases; junction bases not matched to a gene: 7. The germline V gene has CDR1 SGHTA and CDR2 FQGNSA. The CDR3 is 14 amino acids. The clonotype originates from a woman aged 18-30 years with acute or convalescent COVID-19. Sequencing input: peripheral blood. This chain uses TRBV7-2 with TRBJ2-3; 8 bases align to TRBD1. The CDR3 nucleotides are TGTGCCAGCAGCAGTGACAGGGGTACGGATACGCAGTATTTT. Translating gives CASSSDRGTDTQYF.